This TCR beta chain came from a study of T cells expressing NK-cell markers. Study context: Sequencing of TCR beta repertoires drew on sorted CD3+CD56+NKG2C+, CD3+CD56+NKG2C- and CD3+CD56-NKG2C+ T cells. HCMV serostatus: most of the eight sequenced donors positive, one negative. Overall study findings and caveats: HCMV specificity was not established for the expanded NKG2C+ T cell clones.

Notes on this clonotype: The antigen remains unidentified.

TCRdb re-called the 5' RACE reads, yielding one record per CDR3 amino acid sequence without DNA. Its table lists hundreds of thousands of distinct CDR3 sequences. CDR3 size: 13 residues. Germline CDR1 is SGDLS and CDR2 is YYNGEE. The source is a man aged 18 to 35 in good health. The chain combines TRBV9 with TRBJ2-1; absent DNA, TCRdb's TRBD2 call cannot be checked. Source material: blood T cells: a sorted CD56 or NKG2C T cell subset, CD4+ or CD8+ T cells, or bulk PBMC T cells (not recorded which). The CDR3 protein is CASSVRTSGEQFF.